This is a list of T cell receptor beta chains from one sample in a study of Ad26.COV2.S vaccination and SARS-CoV-2 variants. Here immunoSEQ multiplex PCR was the method, and the copy in TCRdb shows in-frame clones only, minus some. The sample lists 500,000 or so clones; approximately 88% were seen once. Material: peripheral blood, obtained in a trial of Ad26.COV2.S vaccine versus placebo. The receptors here all came from a person aged 18-65 years who received the Ad26.COV2.S COVID-19 vaccine or a placebo. Both conserved end residues are part of each CDR3. D genes are given only for firm matches.

CDR3aa	v_gene	j_gene	d_gene	len
CATSERTGRSRPDTQYF	TRBV24-1	TRBJ2-3	TRBD1	17
CASSLRVAGELFF	TRBV7-9	TRBJ2-2	.	13
CASRIAGGTYNEQFF	TRBV2	TRBJ2-1	TRBD2	15
CASSFLAGGPSSTDTQYF	TRBV7-6	TRBJ2-3	TRBD2	18
CASRYRGLAGTEAFF	TRBV6-5	TRBJ1-1	.	15
CASSISGLQYF	TRBV19	TRBJ2-3	.	11
CASSYSRVSGNTIYF	TRBV6-2/TRBV6-3	TRBJ1-3	.	15
CASSIEGARGDTQYF	TRBV19	TRBJ2-3	.	15
CASSYRSALDSPLHF	TRBV7-6	TRBJ1-6	.	15
CASRPKAGGPNEQFF	TRBV7-2	TRBJ2-1	TRBD2	15
CASSLNQGNIQYF	TRBV3-1/TRBV3-2	TRBJ2-4	.	13
CATSRGDREGQPQHF	TRBV15	TRBJ1-5	TRBD1	15
CASSFVGTEAFF	TRBV12-3/TRBV12-4	TRBJ1-1	.	12
CASSPQGTEAFF	TRBV18	TRBJ1-1	.	12
CASSLTVAGVAETQYF	TRBV7-7	TRBJ2-5	TRBD2	16
CASSLTGSGQPQHF	TRBV5-1	TRBJ1-5	.	14
CASSIAVTGSDEQYF	TRBV19	TRBJ2-7	.	15
CASRREAYYEQYF	TRBV28	TRBJ2-7	TRBD2	13
CASSDPTEAFF	TRBV6-2/TRBV6-3	TRBJ1-1	.	11
CASTPSTASTDTQYF	TRBV18	TRBJ2-3	.	15
CSASPGVYGNTIYF	TRBV20-1	TRBJ1-3	.	14
CASSSSVGYNEQFF	TRBV7-2	TRBJ2-1	.	14
CASSIPSSVGGYTF	TRBV19	TRBJ1-2	.	14
CASSPTEAFF	TRBV9	TRBJ1-1	.	10
CASSLEPADRGYEQYF	TRBV7-2	TRBJ2-7	TRBD1	16
CASSLQGAYEKLFF	TRBV28	TRBJ1-4	TRBD1	14
CASIAPIGVFAEAFF	TRBV28	TRBJ1-1	.	15
CASSQDLIGQGIETQYF	TRBV3-1/TRBV3-2	TRBJ2-5	TRBD1	17
CASSLGLGNTEAFF	TRBV19	TRBJ1-1	.	14
CASSLLYYEQYF	TRBV12-3/TRBV12-4	TRBJ2-7	.	12
CASSPQGAIEQYF	TRBV7-9	TRBJ2-7	TRBD1	13
CASSLARARAFF	TRBV7-8	TRBJ1-1	.	12
CASGRTSPNRPPPDTQYF	TRBV7-2	TRBJ2-3	TRBD2	18